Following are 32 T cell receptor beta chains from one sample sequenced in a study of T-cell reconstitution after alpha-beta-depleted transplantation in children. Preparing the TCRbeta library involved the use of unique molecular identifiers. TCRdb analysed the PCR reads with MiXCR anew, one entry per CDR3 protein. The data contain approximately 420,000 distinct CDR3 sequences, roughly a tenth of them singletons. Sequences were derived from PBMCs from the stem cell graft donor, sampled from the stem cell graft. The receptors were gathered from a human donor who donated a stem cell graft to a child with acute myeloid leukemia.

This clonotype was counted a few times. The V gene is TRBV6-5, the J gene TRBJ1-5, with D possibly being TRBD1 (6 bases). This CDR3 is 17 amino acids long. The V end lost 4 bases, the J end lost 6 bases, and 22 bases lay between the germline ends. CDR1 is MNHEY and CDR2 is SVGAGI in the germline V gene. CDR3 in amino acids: CASSSFTGLEGGQPQHF. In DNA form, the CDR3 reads TGTGCCAGCAGTTCTTTCACAGGGCTGGAGGGCGGTCAGCCCCAGCATTTT.

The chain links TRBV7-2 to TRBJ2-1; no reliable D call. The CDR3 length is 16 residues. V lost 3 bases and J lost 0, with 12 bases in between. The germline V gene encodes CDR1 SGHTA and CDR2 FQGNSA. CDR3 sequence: CASSLEPPSSYNEQFF. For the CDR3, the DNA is TGTGCCAGCAGCTTGGAACCCCCTAGCTCCTACAATGAGCAGTTCTTC.

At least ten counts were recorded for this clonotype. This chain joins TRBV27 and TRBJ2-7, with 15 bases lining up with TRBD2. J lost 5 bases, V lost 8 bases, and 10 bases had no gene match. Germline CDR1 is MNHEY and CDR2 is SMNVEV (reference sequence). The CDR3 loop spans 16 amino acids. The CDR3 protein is CASPPGTSGGLHEQYV. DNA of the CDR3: TGTGCCAGCCCGCCCGGGACTAGCGGGGGGCTCCACGAGCAGTACGTC.

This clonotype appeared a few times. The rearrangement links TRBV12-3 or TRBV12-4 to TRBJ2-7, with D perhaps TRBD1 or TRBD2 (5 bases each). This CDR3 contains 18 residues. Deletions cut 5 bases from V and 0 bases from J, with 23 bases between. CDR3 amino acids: CASSHQNGAAEDSYEQYF. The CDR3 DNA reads TGTGCCAGCAGTCACCAAAACGGGGCAGCCGAGGACTCCTACGAGCAGTACTTC.

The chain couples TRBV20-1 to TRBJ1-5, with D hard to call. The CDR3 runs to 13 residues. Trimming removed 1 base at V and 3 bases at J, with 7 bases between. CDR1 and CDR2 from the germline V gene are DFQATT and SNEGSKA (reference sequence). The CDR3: CSARAGNNQPQHF. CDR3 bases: TGCAGTGCTAGAGCCGGAAACAATCAGCCCCAGCATTTT.

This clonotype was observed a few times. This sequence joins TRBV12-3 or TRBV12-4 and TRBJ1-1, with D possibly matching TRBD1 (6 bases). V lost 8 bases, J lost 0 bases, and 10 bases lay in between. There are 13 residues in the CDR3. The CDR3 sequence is CASQDRLNTEAFF. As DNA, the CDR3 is TGTGCCAGCCAAGACAGGTTGAACACTGAAGCTTTCTTT.

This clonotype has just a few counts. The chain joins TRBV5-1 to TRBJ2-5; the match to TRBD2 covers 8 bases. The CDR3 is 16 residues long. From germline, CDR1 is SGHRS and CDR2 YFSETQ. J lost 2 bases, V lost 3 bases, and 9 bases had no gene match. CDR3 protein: CASSSGGTGMQETQYF. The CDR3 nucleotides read TGCGCCAGCAGCTCGGGAGGGACCGGTATGCAAGAGACCCAGTACTTC.

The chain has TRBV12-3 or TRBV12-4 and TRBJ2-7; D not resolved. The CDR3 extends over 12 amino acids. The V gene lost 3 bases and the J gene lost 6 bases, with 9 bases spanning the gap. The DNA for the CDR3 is TGTGCCAGCAGTTTCTCAGCAACCGAGCAGTACTTC. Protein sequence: CASSFSATEQYF.

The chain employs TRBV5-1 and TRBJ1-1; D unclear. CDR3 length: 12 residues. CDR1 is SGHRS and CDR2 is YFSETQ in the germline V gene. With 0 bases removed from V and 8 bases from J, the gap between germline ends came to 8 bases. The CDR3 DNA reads TGCGCCAGCAGCTTGGAACCCCGAGAAGCTTTCTTT. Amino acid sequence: CASSLEPREAFF.

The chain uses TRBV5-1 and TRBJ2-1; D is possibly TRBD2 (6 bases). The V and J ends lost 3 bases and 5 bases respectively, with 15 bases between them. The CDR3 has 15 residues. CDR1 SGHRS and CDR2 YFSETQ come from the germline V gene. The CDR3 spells CASSSFRDSNNEQFF. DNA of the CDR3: TGCGCCAGCAGCTCCTTCCGGGACTCAAACAATGAGCAGTTCTTC.

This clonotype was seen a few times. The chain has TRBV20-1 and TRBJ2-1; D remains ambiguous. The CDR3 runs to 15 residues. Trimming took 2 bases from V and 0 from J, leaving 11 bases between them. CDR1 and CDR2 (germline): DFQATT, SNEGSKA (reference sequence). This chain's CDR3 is CSARPTVSSYNEQFF. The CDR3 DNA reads TGCAGTGCTAGACCTACGGTGAGCTCCTACAATGAGCAGTTCTTC.

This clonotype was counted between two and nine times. CDR3 bases: TGTGCCAGCAGGGACTCAATAGGGCAGTATTTT. Translating it yields CASRDSIGQYF. The chain has TRBV5-4 and TRBJ2-3; D perhaps matches TRBD2 (5 bases). The germline V gene has CDR1 SGHNT and CDR2 YYREEE (reference sequence). The V gene lost 5 bases and the J gene lost 11 bases, with 12 bases spanning the gap. This CDR3 spans 11 amino acids.

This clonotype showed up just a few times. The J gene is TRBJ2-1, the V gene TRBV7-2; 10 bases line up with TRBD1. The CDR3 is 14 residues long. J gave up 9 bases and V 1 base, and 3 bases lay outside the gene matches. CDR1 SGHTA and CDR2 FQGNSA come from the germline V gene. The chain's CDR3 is CASSLGGTGVEQFF. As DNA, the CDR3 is TGTGCCAGCAGCTTAGGCGGGACAGGGGTTGAGCAGTTCTTC. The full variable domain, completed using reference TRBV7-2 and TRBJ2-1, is GAGVSQSPSNKVTEKGKDVELRCDPISGHTALYWYRQSLGQGLEFLIYFQGNSAPDKSGLPSDRFSAERTGGSVSTLTIQRTQQEDSAVYLCASSLGGTGVEQFFGPGTRLTVL.

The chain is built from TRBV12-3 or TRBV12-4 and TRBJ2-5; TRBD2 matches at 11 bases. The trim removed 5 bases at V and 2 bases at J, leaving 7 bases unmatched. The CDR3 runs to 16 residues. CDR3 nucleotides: TGTGCCAGCAGTCTTAGCGGGGGGGCGGGTCAAGAGACCCAGTACTTC. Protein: CASSLSGGAGQETQYF.

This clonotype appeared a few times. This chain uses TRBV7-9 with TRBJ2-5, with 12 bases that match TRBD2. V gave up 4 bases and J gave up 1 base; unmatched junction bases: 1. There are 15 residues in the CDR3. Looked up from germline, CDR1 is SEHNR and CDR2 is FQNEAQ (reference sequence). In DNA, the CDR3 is TGTGCCAGCAGCTCGGGACTAGCGGGCCAAGAGACCCAGTACTTC. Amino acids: CASSSGLAGQETQYF.

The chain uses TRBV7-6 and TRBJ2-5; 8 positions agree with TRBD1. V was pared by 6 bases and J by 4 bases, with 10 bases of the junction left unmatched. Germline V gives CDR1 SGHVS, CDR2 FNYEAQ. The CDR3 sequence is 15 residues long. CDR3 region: CASSYDRGRAETQYF. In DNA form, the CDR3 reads TGTGCCAGCAGTTATGACAGGGGAAGGGCAGAGACCCAGTACTTC.

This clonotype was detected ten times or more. CDR3 nucleotide sequence: TGCAGTGCTACCTGGGGCACAGATACGCAGTATTTT. Residues: CSATWGTDTQYF. The chain employs TRBV20-1 and TRBJ2-3; D gene unclear. Per the germline V gene, CDR1 is DFQATT and CDR2 is SNEGSKA (reference sequence). The CDR3 has 12 residues. Trimming removed 4 bases at V and 1 base at J, with 6 bases between.

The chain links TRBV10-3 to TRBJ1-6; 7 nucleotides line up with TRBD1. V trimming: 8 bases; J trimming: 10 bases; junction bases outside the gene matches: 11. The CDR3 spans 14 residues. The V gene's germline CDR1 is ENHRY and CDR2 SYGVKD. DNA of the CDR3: TGTGCCATCGGCGGGACAGACGTACGCTCACCCCTCCACTTT. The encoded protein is CAIGGTDVRSPLHF.

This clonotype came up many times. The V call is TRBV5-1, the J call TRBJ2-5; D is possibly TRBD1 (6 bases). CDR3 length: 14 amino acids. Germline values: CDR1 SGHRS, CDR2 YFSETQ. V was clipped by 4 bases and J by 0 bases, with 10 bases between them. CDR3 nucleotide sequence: TGCGCCAGCAGCCAAGACAGGTACCAAGAGACCCAGTACTTC. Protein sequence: CASSQDRYQETQYF.

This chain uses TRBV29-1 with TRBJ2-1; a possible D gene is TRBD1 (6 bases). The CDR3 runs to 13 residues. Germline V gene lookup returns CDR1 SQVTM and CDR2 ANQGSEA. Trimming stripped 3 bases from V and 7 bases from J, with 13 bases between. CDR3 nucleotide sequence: TGCAGCGTTGAGATCAACAGGGATAATGAGCAGTTCTTC. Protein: CSVEINRDNEQFF.

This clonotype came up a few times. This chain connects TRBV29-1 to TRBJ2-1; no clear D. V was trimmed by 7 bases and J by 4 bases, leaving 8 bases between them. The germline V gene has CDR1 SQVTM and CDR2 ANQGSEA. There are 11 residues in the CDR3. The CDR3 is CSAMGYNEQFF. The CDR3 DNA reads TGCAGCGCCATGGGGTACAATGAGCAGTTCTTC.

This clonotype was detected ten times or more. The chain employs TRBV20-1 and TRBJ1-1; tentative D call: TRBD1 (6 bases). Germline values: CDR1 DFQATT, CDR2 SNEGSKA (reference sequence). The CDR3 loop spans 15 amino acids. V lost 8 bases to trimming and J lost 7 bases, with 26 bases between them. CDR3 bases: TGCAGTATAAGGGACACCGACGGCCTTGGTGTTGAAGCTTTCTTT. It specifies CSIRDTDGLGVEAFF.

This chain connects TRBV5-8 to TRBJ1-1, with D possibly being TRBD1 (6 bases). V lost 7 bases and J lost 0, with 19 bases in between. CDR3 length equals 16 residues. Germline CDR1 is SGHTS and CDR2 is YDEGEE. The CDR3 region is CASCSRDTGMNTEAFF. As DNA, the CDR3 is TGTGCCAGCTGCTCCCGGGACACTGGCATGAACACTGAAGCTTTCTTT.

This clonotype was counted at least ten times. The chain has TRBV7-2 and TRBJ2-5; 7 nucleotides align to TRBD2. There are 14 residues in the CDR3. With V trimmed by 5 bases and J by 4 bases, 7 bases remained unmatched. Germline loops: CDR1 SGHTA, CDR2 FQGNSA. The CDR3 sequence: CASSPGRTRETQYF. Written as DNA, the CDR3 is TGTGCCAGCAGCCCCGGGAGGACGAGAGAGACCCAGTACTTC.

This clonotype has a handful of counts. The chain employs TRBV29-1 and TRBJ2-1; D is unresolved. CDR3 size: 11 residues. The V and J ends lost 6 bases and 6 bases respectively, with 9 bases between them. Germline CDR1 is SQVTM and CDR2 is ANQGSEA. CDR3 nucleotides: TGCAGCGTCCCCCGCCCCAATGAGCAGTTCTTC. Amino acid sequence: CSVPRPNEQFF.

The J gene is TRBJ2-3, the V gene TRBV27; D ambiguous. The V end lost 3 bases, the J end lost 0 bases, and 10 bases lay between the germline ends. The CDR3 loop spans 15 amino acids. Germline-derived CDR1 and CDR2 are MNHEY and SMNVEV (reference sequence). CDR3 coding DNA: TGTGCCAGCAGTTTGACGGCTTCTAGCACAGATACGCAGTATTTT. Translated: CASSLTASSTDTQYF.

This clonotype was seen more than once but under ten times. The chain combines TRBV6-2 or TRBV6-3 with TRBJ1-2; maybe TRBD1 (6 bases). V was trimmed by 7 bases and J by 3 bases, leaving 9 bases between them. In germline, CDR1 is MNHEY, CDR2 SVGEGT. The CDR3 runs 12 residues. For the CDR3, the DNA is TGTGCCAGCACCCGACAGGACTATGGCTACACCTTC. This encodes CASTRQDYGYTF.

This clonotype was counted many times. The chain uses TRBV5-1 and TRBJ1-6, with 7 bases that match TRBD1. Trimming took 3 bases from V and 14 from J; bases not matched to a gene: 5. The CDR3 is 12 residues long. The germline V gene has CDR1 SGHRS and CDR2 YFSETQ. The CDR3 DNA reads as TGCGCCAGCAGCTCGCAGGGGGGGGCCCTCCACTTT. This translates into CASSSQGGALHF.

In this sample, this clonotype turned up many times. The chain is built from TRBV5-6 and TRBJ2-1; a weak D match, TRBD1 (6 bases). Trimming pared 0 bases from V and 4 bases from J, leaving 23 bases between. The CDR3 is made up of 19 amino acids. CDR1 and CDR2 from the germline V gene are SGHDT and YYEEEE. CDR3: CASSLESGRGRRGYNEQFF. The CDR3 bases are TGTGCCAGCAGCTTGGAGTCCGGCAGGGGCCGGAGAGGATACAATGAGCAGTTCTTC.

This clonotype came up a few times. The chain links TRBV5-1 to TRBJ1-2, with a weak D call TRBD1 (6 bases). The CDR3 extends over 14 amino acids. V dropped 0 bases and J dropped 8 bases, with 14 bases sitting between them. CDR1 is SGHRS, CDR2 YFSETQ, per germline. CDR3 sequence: CASSLEVGGQGYTF. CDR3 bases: TGCGCCAGCAGCTTGGAGGTGGGGGGCCAGGGCTACACCTTC.

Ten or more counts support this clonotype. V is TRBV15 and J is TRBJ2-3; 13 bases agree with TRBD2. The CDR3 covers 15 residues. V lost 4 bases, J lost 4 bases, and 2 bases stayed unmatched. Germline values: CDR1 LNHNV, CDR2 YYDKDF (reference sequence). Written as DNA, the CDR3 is TGTGCCACCAGCATGACTAGCGGGGGGCCAGATACGCAGTATTTT. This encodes CATSMTSGGPDTQYF.

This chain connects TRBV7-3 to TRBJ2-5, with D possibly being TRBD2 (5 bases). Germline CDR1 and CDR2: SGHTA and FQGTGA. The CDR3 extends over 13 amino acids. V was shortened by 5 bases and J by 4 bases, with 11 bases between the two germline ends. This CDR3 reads CASSPSGSETQYF. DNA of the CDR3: TGTGCCAGCAGCCCAAGCGGATCAGAGACCCAGTACTTC.